The source of this T cell receptor beta chain is a study of shared clonotypes between healthy human individuals. Study information: Per-donor plates numbered three CD4 naive, three CD4 memory, two CD8 naive and one CD8 memory.

Donors were Caucasian adults residing in Nashville, Tennessee, USA. Germline lookup yields CDR1 MNHNS and CDR2 SASEGT. CDR3 length: 14 residues. With V trimmed by 8 bases and J by 2 bases, 5 bases remained unmatched. Worth noting for this clone: Antigen specificity is unknown.

This table comes from immunoSEQ multiplex PCR, and its TCRdb copy is limited to in-frame clones, with some not included. The sample records 500,000 or so clones, roughly 95% being singletons. Whole-study findings and limits: The generation probabilities recorded for non-shared clonotypes fell below those of clonotypes shared by all four donors.

The sample consisted of naive CD4+ T cells sorted from blood. Subset reported: CD45RA+ positively selected. V and J are TRBV6-1 and TRBJ2-2; the match to TRBD2 covers 7 bases. The origin of this receptor is a woman under 40 in good health. The CDR3 here is CASAQRENTGELFF. The CDR3, as DNA: TGTGCCAGCGCCCAGCGGGAAAACACCGGGGAGCTGTTTTTT.